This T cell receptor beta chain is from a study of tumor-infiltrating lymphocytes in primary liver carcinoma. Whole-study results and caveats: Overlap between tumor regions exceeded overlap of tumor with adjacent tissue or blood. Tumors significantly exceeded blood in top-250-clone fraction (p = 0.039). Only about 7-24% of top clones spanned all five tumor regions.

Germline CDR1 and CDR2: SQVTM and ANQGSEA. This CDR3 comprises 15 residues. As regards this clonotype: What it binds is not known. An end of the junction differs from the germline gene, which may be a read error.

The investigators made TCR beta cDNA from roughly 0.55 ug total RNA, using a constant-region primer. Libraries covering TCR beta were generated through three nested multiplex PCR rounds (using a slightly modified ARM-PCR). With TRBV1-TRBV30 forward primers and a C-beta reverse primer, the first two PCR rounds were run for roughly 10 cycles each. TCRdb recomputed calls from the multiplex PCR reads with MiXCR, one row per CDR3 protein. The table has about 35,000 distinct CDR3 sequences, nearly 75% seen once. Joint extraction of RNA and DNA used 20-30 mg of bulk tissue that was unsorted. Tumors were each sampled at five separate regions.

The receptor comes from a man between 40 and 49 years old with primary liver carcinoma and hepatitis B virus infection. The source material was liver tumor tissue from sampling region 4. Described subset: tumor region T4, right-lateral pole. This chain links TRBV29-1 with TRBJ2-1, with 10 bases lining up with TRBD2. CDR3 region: CSVGQAGGSYNEQFF. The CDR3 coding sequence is TGCAGTGTTGGACAAGCGGGAGGGTCCTACAATGAGCAGTTCTTC.